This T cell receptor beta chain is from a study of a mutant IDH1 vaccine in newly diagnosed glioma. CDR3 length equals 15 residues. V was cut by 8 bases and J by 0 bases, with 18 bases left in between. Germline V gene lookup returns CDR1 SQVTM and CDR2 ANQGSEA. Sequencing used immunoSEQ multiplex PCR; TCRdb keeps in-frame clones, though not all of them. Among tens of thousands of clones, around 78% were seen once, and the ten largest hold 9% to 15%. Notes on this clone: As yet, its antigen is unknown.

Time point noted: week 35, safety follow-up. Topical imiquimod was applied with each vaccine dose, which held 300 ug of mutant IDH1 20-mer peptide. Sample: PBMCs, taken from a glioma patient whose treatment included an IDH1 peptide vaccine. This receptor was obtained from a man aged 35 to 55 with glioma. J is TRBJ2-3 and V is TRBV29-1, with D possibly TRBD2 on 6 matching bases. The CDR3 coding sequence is TGCAGCTTAATCCGGGACTGGTCTAGCACAGATACGCAGTATTTT. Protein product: CSLIRDWSSTDTQYF.